The present entry profiles one TCR beta chain with its context. As yet, its antigen is unknown. Sequenced by immunoSEQ multiplex PCR; TCRdb stores in-frame clones only, minus some. The sample yields about 2.4 million clones, 93% seen once. This entry is derived from a study of shared clonotypes between healthy human individuals. Turning to the study itself: Per-donor plates numbered three CD4 naive, three CD4 memory, two CD8 naive and one CD8 memory. General study findings and limits: Only blood samples were collected, and tissue repertoires likely differ.

The CDR3 is 18 amino acids. The germline V gene has CDR1 SGHRS and CDR2 YFSETQ. J was trimmed by 5 bases and V by 3 bases; bases with no gene match: 13. The receptor's source is a man younger than 35 in good health. Some clones in this sample may be carry-over from other donors' samples. Sequencing input: naive CD4+ T cells from PBMCs. The subset denotes: CD45RA+ positively selected. The chain is built from TRBV5-1 and TRBJ2-5; TRBD2 matches 13 bases. Here the CDR3 DNA reads TGCGCCAGCAGCTCGGGGACTAGCGGGACATTCCAACTGGAGACCCAGTACTTC. It yields the protein CASSSGTSGTFQLETQYF.